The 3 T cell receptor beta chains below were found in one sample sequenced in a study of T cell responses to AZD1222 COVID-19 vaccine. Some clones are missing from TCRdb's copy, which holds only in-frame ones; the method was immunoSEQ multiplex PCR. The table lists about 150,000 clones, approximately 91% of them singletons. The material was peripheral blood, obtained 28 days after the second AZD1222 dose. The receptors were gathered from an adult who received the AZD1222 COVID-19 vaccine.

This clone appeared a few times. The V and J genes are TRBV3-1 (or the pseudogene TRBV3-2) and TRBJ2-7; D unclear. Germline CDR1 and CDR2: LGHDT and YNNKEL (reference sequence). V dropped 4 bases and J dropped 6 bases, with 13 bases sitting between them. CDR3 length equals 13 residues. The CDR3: CASSPTGLVEQYF. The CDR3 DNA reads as TGTGCCAGCAGCCCCACCGGGCTCGTCGAGCAGTACTTC.

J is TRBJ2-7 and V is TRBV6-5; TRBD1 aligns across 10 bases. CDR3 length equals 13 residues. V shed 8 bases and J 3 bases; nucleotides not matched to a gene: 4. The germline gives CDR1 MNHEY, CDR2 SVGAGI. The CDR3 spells CASARTGGYEQYF. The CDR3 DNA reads TGTGCCAGCGCGAGGACAGGGGGCTACGAGCAGTACTTC.

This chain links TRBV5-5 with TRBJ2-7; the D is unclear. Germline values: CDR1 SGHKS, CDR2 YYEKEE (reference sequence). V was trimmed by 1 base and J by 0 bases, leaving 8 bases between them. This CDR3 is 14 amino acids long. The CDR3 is CASSLTVNSYEQYF. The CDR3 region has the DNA TGTGCCAGCAGCTTGACAGTGAACTCCTACGAGCAGTACTTC. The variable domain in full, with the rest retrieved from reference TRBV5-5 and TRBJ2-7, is DAGVTQSPTHLIKTRGQQVTLRCSPISGHKSVSWYQQVLGQGPQFIFQYYEKEERGRGNFPDRFSARQFPNYSSELNVNALLLGDSALYLCASSLTVNSYEQYFGPGTRLTVT.